Each of the 21 T cell receptor beta chains below was sequenced from the same sample in a study of T cells in Graves' hyperthyroidism and ophthalmopathy. There were TCR beta CDR3 regions amplified from RNA transcripts. HTBI primers were employed in a first-round RT-PCR of the TCR CDR3. TCRdb itself ran the multiplex PCR reads through MiXCR, one entry per CDR3 protein. The sample includes hundreds of thousands of distinct CDR3 sequences, about 20% of them seen just once. Sequencing used blood. Receptors originate from a man aged 40-50 years with Graves' ophthalmopathy.

This clonotype was observed a handful of times. The gene calls are TRBV5-5 and TRBJ1-5, with D maybe TRBD1 (6 bases). Trimming took 0 bases from V and 5 from J, leaving 18 bases between them. The CDR3 covers 17 residues. Germline V gives CDR1 SGHKS, CDR2 YYEKEE (reference sequence). The CDR3 loop reads CASSLGGQDHGYQPQHF. The DNA of the CDR3 is TGTGCCAGCAGCTTGGGGGGGCAGGACCATGGGTATCAGCCCCAGCATTTT.

This clonotype has a count of ten or more. The gene calls are TRBV6-1 and TRBJ1-6, with D unclear. The CDR3 is 14 amino acids. Germline values: CDR1 MNHNS, CDR2 SASEGT. Trimming took 10 bases from V and 5 from J, leaving 15 bases between them. CDR3 sequence: CATKGGVNNSPLHF. CDR3 coding DNA: TGTGCCACTAAAGGAGGTGTTAATAATTCACCCCTCCACTTT.

This clonotype has more than one count but fewer than ten. The rearrangement uses TRBV20-1 and TRBJ1-4; D call uncertain. CDR1 DFQATT and CDR2 SNEGSKA come from the germline V gene (reference sequence). The CDR3 has 16 amino acids. V was cut by 1 base and J by 3 bases, with 15 bases left in between. The CDR3: CSARASMGAANEKLFF. CDR3 coding DNA: TGCAGTGCTAGAGCCTCTATGGGCGCGGCTAATGAAAAACTGTTTTTT.

This chain uses TRBV4-2 with TRBJ2-7, with 13 bases that match TRBD2. Germline lookup yields CDR1 LGHNA and CDR2 YNFKEQ. The CDR3 loop spans 15 amino acids. The V gene end was trimmed by 1 base and the J gene end by 5 bases; junction bases not matched to a gene: 2. CDR3 protein: CASSQVGTSGNEQYF. The CDR3 DNA reads TGTGCCAGCAGCCAAGTCGGGACTAGCGGGAACGAGCAGTACTTC.

V and J are TRBV27 and TRBJ1-4, with 8 bases that match TRBD1. The CDR3 is 15 residues long. V lost 2 bases to trimming and J lost 7 bases; unmatched junction nucleotides: 6. Per germline, CDR1 MNHEY and CDR2 SMNVEV (reference sequence). CDR3 DNA: TGTGCCAGCAGTTTAGGGGACAGGTGGCGTGAAAAACTGTTTTTT. This gives the protein CASSLGDRWREKLFF.

This clonotype was detected a few times. The V call is TRBV10-1, the J call TRBJ2-7, with 10 bases that match TRBD2. The ends lost 3 bases at V and 7 bases at J; junction bases unmatched: 9. The CDR3 covers 15 residues. The germline V gene has CDR1 WNHNN and CDR2 SYGVQD (reference sequence). The chain's CDR3 is CASSEGAGGMFEQYF. As DNA, the CDR3 is TGCGCCAGCAGTGAAGGAGCGGGGGGGATGTTTGAGCAGTACTTC.

V usage is TRBV5-6 and J usage is TRBJ1-5, with no clear D. Trimming took off 2 bases at V and 2 bases at J, with 11 bases between the two ends. The CDR3 consists of 15 residues. CDR1 is SGHDT and CDR2 is YYEEEE in the germline V gene. The CDR3 here is CASSFRSGGNQPQHF. The CDR3 DNA sequence: TGTGCCAGCAGCTTCCGGAGCGGGGGCAATCAGCCCCAGCATTTT. Filled out from reference TRBV5-6 and TRBJ1-5, the complete variable domain reads DAGVTQSPTHLIKTRGQQVTLRCSPKSGHDTVSWYQQALGQGPQFIFQYYEEEERQRGNFPDRFSGHQFPNYSSELNVNALLLGDSALYLCASSFRSGGNQPQHFGDGTRLSIL.

The chain has TRBV5-1 and TRBJ2-4; the D gene could be TRBD1 or TRBD2 (5 bases each). The CDR3 extends over 14 amino acids. The V gene's germline CDR1 is SGHRS and CDR2 YFSETQ. Trimming took off 0 bases at V and 2 bases at J, with 6 bases between the two ends. CDR3 residues: CASSLGGTKNIQYF. For the CDR3, the DNA is TGCGCCAGCAGCTTGGGGGGGACCAAAAACATTCAGTACTTC. Variable domain in full (rest from reference TRBV5-1 and TRBJ2-4): KAGVTQTPRYLIKTRGQQVTLSCSPISGHRSVSWYQQTPGQGLQFLFEYFSETQRNKGNFPGRFSGRQFSNSRSEMNVSTLELGDSALYLCASSLGGTKNIQYFGAGTRLSVL.

J is TRBJ2-7 and V is TRBV7-8; D possibly corresponds to TRBD1 (6 bases). Germline V gene sequence: CDR1 SGHVS, CDR2 FQNEAQ. Deletions cut 1 base from V and 7 bases from J, with 14 bases between. The CDR3 length is 14 residues. As DNA, the CDR3 is TGTGCCAGCAGCTTAGGGTATTACAGGGAAGAGCAGTACTTC. Translated, it gives CASSLGYYREEQYF.

This clonotype was found once. A read error is possible here, since a much larger clone lies one base away. Here the CDR3 reads CASSFLAASYNERFF. CDR3 in DNA: TGTGCCAGCAGCTTCTTAGCGGCCTCCTACAATGAGCGGTTCTTC. This sequence joins TRBV5-1 and TRBJ2-1, with D possibly TRBD2 on 6 matching bases. Germline CDR1 reads SGHRS; CDR2 reads YFSETQ. This CDR3 spans 15 amino acids.

The chain carries TRBV5-5 and TRBJ2-1, with TRBD1 matching 7 bases. V trimming: 4 bases; J trimming: 2 bases; junction bases outside the gene matches: 12. Per the germline V gene, CDR1 is SGHKS and CDR2 is YYEKEE (reference sequence). There are 17 residues in the CDR3. Here the CDR3 reads CASSLAGPGQPYNEQFF. In DNA form, the CDR3 reads TGTGCCAGCAGCCTAGCTGGCCCGGGACAGCCCTACAATGAGCAGTTCTTC.

The chain uses TRBV7-3 and TRBJ2-3; 13 positions agree with TRBD2. Germline V gives CDR1 SGHTA, CDR2 FQGTGA. The CDR3 is 16 residues long. The V segment lost 3 bases and the J segment 2 bases; nucleotides outside the gene matches: 2. CDR3 in amino acids: CASSLGTSGTTDTQYF. CDR3 DNA: TGTGCCAGCAGCTTGGGGACTAGCGGGACCACAGATACGCAGTATTTT.

This clonotype was seen many times. This rearrangement joins TRBV3-1 to TRBJ2-7; the D gene is possibly TRBD2 (6 bases). Trimming took 1 base from V and 7 from J, leaving 14 bases between them. Germline values: CDR1 LGHDT, CDR2 YNNKEL (reference sequence). This CDR3 has 14 residues. The CDR3 here is CASSQGGTPGEQYF. The CDR3 nucleotides are TGTGCCAGCAGCCAAGGCGGGACCCCAGGGGAGCAGTACTTC.

The chain is built from TRBV18 and TRBJ1-1; possibly TRBD1 for D (5 bases). The CDR3 sequence is 15 residues long. Germline loops: CDR1 KGHSH, CDR2 LQKENI. Trimming pared 0 bases from V and 4 bases from J, leaving 12 bases between. CDR3: CASSPPARAFTEAFF. The CDR3 region has the DNA TGTGCCAGCTCACCACCGGCCAGGGCATTCACTGAAGCTTTCTTT.

The V gene is TRBV20-1, the J gene TRBJ2-3, with 8 nucleotides matching TRBD2. The V and J ends lost 5 bases and 0 bases, in that order; junction bases with no gene match: 7. Per germline, CDR1 DFQATT and CDR2 SNEGSKA (reference sequence). The CDR3 totals 15 residues. The CDR3 coding sequence is TGCAGTGCTCTACCCACTAGCGGTAGCACAGATACGCAGTATTTT. Translated: CSALPTSGSTDTQYF.

This clonotype was seen ten or more times. V gene TRBV11-1 combines with J gene TRBJ1-2, with a weak D call TRBD1 (5 bases). The germline gives CDR1 SGHAT, CDR2 FQDESV (reference sequence). The CDR3 is 14 residues long. V was cut by 2 bases and J by 3 bases, with 10 bases left in between. CDR3 in amino acids: CASSLPGQDYGYTF. DNA of the CDR3: TGTGCCAGCAGCTTACCAGGGCAAGACTATGGCTACACCTTC. Full variable domain (outside the CDR3, taken from reference TRBV11-1 and TRBJ1-2): EAEVAQSPRYKITEKSQAVAFWCDPISGHATLYWYRQILGQGPELLVQFQDESVVDDSQLPKDRFSAERLKGVDSTLKIQPAELGDSAMYLCASSLPGQDYGYTFGSGTRLTVV.

This rearrangement joins TRBV6-5 to TRBJ2-7; D might be TRBD1 or TRBD2, each matching 5 bases. The length of the CDR3 is 14 residues. Germline lookup yields CDR1 MNHEY and CDR2 SVGAGI. Trimming shortened V by 2 bases and J by 0 bases, and 8 bases separated the two germline ends. The CDR3 nucleotides read TGTGCCAGCAGTTACGGGACCTCCTCCTACGAGCAGTACTTC. It codes for CASSYGTSSYEQYF.

This clonotype came up a few times. V gene TRBV28 combines with J gene TRBJ2-3; 8 positions agree with TRBD1. Germline-derived CDR1 and CDR2 are MDHEN and SYDVKM. V shed 8 bases and J 4 bases; nucleotides not matched to a gene: 14. There are 16 residues in the CDR3. The chain's CDR3 is CASLTRGRGQSDTQYF. Written as DNA, the CDR3 is TGTGCCAGCCTTACCCGGGGCAGGGGGCAGTCAGATACGCAGTATTTT. Full variable domain (outside the CDR3, taken from reference TRBV28 and TRBJ2-3): DVKVTQSSRYLVKRTGEKVFLECVQDMDHENMFWYRQDPGLGLRLIYFSYDVKMKEKGDIPEGYSVSREKKERFSLILESASTNQTSMYLCASLTRGRGQSDTQYFGPGTRLTVL.

The chain employs TRBV20-1 and TRBJ2-2; D remains ambiguous. Germline V gene data show CDR1 as DFQATT and CDR2 as SNEGSKA (reference sequence). CDR3 size: 14 residues. Trimming pared 6 bases from V and 6 bases from J, leaving 17 bases between. In DNA, the CDR3 is TGCAGTGCCATGTCCAGCAATTACCCCGGGGAGCTGTTTTTT. It specifies CSAMSSNYPGELFF.

This chain uses TRBV7-9 with TRBJ2-5, with 10 bases matching TRBD2. From germline, CDR1 is SEHNR and CDR2 FQNEAQ (reference sequence). This CDR3 contains 15 residues. V was pared by 2 bases and J by 3 bases, with 3 bases of the junction left unmatched. The CDR3 protein is CASSLHGLAEETQYF. For the CDR3, the DNA is TGTGCCAGCAGCTTACATGGACTAGCGGAAGAGACCCAGTACTTC.

This clonotype was found a few times. This may stem from a read error, because a much larger clone lies one nucleotide away. The chain uses TRBV28 and TRBJ2-6; 8 nucleotides line up with TRBD1. V lost 6 bases to trimming and J lost 0 bases; unmatched junction nucleotides: 7. CDR1 MDHEN and CDR2 SYDVKM come from the germline V gene. This CDR3 region has 17 residues. The chain's CDR3 is CASSRQGWNSGANVLTF. The CDR3 coding sequence is TGTGCCAGCAGCCGACAGGGGTGGAACTCTGGGGCCAACGTCCTGACTTTC.